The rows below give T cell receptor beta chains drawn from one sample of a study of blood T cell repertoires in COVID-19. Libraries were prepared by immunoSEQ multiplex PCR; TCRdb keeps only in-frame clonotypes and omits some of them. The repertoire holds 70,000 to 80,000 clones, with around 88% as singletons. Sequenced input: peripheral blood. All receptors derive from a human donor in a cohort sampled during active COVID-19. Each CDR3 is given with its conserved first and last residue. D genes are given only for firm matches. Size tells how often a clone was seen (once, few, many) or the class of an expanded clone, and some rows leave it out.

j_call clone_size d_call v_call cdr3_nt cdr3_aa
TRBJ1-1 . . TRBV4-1 TGCGCCAGCAGCCAAGAAAAGCCCTCGTACAGGGCGGGCGTCACTGAAGCTTTCTTT CASSQEKPSYRAGVTEAFF
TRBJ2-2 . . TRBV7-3 TGTGCCAGCAGCTTAACCCGTAACACCGGGGAGCTGTTTTTT CASSLTRNTGELFF
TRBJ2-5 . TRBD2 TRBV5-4 TGTGCCAGCAGCTTGGGGGCGGGGGAGGCACAAGAGACCCAGTACTTC CASSLGAGEAQETQYF
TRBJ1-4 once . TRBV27 TGTGCCAGCAGCCAGCAGGGCGGTGAAAAACTGTTTTTT CASSQQGGEKLFF
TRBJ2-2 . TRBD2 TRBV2 TGTGCCAGCAGCCCCCTAGCGGGGTACACCGGGGAGCTGTTTTTT CASSPLAGYTGELFF
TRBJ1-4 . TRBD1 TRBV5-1 TGCGCCAGCAGCTTTTCAACCGGGACAGGGGAAAAACTGTTTTTT CASSFSTGTGEKLFF
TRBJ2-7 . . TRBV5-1 TGCGCCACCCGGACATTACCTTCCTACGAGCAGTACTTC CATRTLPSYEQYF
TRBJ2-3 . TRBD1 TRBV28 TGTGCCAGCAGCTCGGACAGGGGAGCAGATACGCAGTATTTT CASSSDRGADTQYF
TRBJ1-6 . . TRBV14 TGTGCCAGCAGCCAAGAGCAGGGTTGGCTTTCACCCCTCCACTTT CASSQEQGWLSPLHF
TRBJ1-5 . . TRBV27 TGTGCCAGCAGTTTGTTGGCCGATCAGCCCCAGCATTTT CASSLLADQPQHF
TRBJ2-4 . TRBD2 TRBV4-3 TGCGCCAGCAGCCAAAACCTAGCGGGAAACATTCAGTACTTC CASSQNLAGNIQYF
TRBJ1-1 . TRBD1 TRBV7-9 TGTGCCAGCAGCCCTCGGACAGGGGGGGTCACTGAAGCTTTCTTT CASSPRTGGVTEAFF
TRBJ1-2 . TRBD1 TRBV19 TGTGCCAGTAGTCCCGTGGGTGGGACAGGGAACTATGGCTACACCTTC CASSPVGGTGNYGYTF
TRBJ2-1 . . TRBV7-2 TGTGCCAGCAGCTCCAGGGTTGGGAATGAGCAGTTCTTC CASSSRVGNEQFF
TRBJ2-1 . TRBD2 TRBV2 TGTGCCAGCAGAGTAACTAGCGGCAATGAGCAGTTCTTC CASRVTSGNEQFF